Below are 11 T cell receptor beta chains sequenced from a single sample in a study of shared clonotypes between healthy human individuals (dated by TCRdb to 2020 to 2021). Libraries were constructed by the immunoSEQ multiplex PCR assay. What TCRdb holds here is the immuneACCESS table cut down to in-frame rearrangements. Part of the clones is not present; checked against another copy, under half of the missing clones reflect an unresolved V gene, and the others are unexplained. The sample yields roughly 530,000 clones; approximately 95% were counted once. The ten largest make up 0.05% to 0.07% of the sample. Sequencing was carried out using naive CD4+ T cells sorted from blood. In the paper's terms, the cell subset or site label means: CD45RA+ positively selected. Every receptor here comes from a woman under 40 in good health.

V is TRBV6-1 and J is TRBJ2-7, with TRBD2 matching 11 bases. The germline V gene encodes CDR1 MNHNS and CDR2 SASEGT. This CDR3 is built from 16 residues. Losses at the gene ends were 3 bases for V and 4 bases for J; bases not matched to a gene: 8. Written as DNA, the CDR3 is TGTGCCAGCAGTGACCACGGGACTAGCGGAAAATACGAGCAGTACTTC. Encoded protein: CASSDHGTSGKYEQYF.

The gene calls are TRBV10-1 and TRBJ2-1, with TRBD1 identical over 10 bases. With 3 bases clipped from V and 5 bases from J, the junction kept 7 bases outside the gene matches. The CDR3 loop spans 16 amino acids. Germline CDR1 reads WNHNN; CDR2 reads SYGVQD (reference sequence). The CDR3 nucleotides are TGCGCCAGCAGTGATCCTAGGGACAGGGGCGACAATGAGCAGTTCTTC. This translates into CASSDPRDRGDNEQFF.

The CDR3 DNA reads TGTGCCAGCAGCCAAGATCTTTTCTACCCGACCGGGGAGCTGTTTTTT. Translated: CASSQDLFYPTGELFF. This chain connects TRBV4-2 to TRBJ2-2; D remains ambiguous. V was cut by 0 bases and J by 5 bases, with 13 bases left in between. Germline lookup yields CDR1 LGHNA and CDR2 YNFKEQ. The CDR3 runs to 16 residues.

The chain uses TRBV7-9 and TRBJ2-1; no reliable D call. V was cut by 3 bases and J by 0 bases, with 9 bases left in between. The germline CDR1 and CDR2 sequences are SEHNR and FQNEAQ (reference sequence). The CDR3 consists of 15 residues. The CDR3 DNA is TGTGCCAGCAGCTTGCCTCGCAGCTCCTACAATGAGCAGTTCTTC. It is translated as CASSLPRSSYNEQFF.

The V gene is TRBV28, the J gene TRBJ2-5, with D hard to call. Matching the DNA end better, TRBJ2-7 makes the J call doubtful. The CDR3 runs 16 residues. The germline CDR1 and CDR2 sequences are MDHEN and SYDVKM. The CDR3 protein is CASSPRLVYGRYEQYF. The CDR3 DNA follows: TGTGCCAGCAGTCCGCGACTGGTCTATGGTAGATACGAGCAGTACTTC.

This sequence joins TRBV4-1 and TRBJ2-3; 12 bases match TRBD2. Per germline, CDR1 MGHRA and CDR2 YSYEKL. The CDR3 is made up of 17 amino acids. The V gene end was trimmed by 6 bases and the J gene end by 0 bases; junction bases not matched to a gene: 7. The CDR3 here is CASRNPGTSGSTDTQYF. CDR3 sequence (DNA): TGCGCCAGCAGGAACCCCGGGACTAGCGGGAGCACAGATACGCAGTATTTT.

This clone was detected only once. The CDR3 loop is CAIGKPATDTQYF. The CDR3 DNA is TGTGCCATCGGTAAACCCGCCACAGATACGCAGTATTTT. The chain uses TRBV10-3 and TRBJ2-3, with no clear D. The CDR3 covers 13 residues. V was trimmed by 8 bases and J by 2 bases, leaving 11 bases between them. The germline V gene encodes CDR1 ENHRY and CDR2 SYGVKD.

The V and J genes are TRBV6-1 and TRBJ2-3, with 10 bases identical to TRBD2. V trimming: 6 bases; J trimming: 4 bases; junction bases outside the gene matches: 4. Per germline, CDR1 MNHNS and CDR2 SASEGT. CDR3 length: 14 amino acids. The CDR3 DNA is TGTGCCAGCAGGCTAGCGGGGGAGGCAGATACGCAGTATTTT. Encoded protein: CASRLAGEADTQYF.

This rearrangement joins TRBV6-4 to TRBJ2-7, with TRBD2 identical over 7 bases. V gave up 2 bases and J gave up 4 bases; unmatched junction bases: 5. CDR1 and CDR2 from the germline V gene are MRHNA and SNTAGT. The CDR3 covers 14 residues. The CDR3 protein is CASSDGTTPYEQYF. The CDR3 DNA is TGTGCCAGCAGTGACGGGACTACACCATACGAGCAGTACTTC.

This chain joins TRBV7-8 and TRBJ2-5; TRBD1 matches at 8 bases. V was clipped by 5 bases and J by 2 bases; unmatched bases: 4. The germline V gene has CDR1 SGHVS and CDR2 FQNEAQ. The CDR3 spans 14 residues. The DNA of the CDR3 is TGTGCCAGCAGCCTGGGACAGGCACAAGAGACCCAGTACTTC. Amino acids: CASSLGQAQETQYF.

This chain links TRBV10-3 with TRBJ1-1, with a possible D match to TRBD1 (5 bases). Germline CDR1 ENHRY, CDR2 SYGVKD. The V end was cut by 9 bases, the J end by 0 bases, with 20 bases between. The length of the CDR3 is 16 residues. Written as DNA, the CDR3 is TGTGCCATAAACCGGGACCCCGGCCACATGAACACTGAAGCTTTCTTT. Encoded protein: CAINRDPGHMNTEAFF.